This T cell receptor (beta chain) was identified in a study of regulatory T cells in long-lasting Graves disease. Study details: Over 5 years of antithyroid drugs plus positive TSH receptor antibodies defined persistent Graves' disease. Regarding the study as a whole: Researchers reported studying only peripheral blood, not thyroid tissue. New patients shared 750 to 1,000 public clonotypes, fewer than the approximately 2,500 shared by persistent patients.

TCR beta libraries were built with iRepertoire HTBI primers and Arm-PCR of CDR3 regions. One entry per CDR3 protein results from TCRdb running MiXCR on the multiplex PCR reads. The sample records about 450,000 distinct CDR3 sequences, about a quarter being singletons. Regarding time point: persistent/refractory GD, antithyroid drugs over 5 years with positive TRAb. From PBMCs, RNA was extracted and then used to make the TCR library. Per germline, CDR1 SGHRS and CDR2 YFSETQ. CDR3 length: 13 amino acids. V lost 0 bases, J lost 2 bases, and 5 bases lay in between. This clonotype was counted only a few times. Its antigen is undetermined.

The sample consisted of peripheral blood mononuclear cells (PBMCs), taken when the disease was refractory, from a patient treated with antithyroid drugs. The TCR sequence derives from a female donor with Graves disease. This chain joins TRBV5-1 and TRBJ2-5; no clear D. As DNA, the CDR3 is TGCGCCAGCAGCTTGGCACTGCAAGAGACCCAGTACTTC. Protein sequence: CASSLALQETQYF.